The source of this T cell receptor (beta chain) is a study of T cell changes during pregnancy in multiple sclerosis. Clones were sequenced by immunoSEQ multiplex PCR, and TCRdb holds only the in-frame ones, with some missing. The table lists under 100,000 clones, less than 95% of them singletons, with 1.5% to 2% in the top ten. The CDR3 extends over 14 amino acids. Germline V CDR1 and CDR2: MGHDK, SYGVNS. With 7 bases clipped from V and 6 bases from J, the junction kept 8 bases outside the gene matches. The J gene is TRBJ2-1, the V gene TRBV25-1; 8 nucleotides match TRBD2. Sequencing used peripheral blood, obtained in the first trimester of pregnancy. The clonotype was recovered from a female donor in good health, enrolled as a control in a pregnancy study. CDR3 in amino acids: CASTGRGVSNEQFF. CDR3 DNA: TGTGCCAGCACAGGGCGGGGGGTGTCCAATGAGCAGTTCTTC.